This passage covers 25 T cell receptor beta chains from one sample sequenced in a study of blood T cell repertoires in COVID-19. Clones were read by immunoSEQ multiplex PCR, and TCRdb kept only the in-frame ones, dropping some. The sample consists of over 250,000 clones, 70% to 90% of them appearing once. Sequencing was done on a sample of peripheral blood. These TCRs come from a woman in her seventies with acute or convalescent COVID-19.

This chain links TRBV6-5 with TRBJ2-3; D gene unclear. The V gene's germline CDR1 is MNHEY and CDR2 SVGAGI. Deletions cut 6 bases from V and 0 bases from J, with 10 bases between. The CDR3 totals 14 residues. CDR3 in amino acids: CASSGTGSTDTQYF. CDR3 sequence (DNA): TGTGCCAGCAGCGGCACCGGGAGCACAGATACGCAGTATTTT.

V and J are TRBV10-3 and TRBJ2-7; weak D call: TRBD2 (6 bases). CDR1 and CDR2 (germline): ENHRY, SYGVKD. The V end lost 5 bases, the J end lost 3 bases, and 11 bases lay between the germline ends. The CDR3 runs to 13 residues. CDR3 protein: CAISSLASYEQYF. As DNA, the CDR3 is TGTGCCATCAGTAGCCTAGCGAGCTACGAGCAGTACTTC.

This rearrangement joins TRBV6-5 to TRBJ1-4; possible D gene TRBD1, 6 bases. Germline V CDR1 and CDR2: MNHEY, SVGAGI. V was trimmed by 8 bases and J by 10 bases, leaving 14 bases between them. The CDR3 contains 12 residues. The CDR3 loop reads CASRDTTGKLFF. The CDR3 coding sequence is TGTGCCAGCCGGGACACGACTGGAAAACTGTTTTTT.

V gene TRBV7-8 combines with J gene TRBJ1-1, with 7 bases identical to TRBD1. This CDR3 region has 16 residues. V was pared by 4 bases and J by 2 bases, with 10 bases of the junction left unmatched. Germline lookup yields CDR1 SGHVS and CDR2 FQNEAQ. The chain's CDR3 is CASSSSTGMINTEAFF. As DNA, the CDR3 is TGTGCCAGCAGCTCTTCGACAGGGATGATAAACACTGAAGCTTTCTTT. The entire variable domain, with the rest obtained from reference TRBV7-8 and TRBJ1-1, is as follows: GAGVSQSPRYKVAKRGQDVALRCDPISGHVSLFWYQQALGQGPEFLTYFQNEAQLDKSGLPSDRFFAERPEGSVSTLKIQRTQQEDSAVYLCASSSSTGMINTEAFFGQGTRLTVV.

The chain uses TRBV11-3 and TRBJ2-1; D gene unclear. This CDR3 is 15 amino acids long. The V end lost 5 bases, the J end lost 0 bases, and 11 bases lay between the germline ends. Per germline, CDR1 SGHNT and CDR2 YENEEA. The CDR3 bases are TGTGCCAGCAGCCTCCGCGGTGGCTCCTACAATGAGCAGTTCTTC. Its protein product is CASSLRGGSYNEQFF.

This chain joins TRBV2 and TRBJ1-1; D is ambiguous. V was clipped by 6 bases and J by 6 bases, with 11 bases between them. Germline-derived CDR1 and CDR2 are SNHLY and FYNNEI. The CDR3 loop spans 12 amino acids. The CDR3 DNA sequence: TGTGCCAGCAGGTCGGAGAGTCCTGAAGCTTTCTTT. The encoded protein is CASRSESPEAFF. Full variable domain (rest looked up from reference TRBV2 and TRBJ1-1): EPEVTQTPSHQVTQMGQEVILRCVPISNHLYFYWYRQILGQKVEFLVSFYNNEISEKSEIFDDQFSVERPDGSNFTLKIRSTKLEDSAMYFCASRSESPEAFFGQGTRLTVV.

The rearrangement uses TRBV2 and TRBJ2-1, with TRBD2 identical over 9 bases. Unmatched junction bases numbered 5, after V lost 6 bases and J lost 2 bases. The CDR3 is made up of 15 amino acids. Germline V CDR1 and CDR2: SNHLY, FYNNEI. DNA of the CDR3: TGTGCCAGCAGAATAAGACTAGCGGCCTACAATGAGCAGTTCTTC. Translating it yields CASRIRLAAYNEQFF.

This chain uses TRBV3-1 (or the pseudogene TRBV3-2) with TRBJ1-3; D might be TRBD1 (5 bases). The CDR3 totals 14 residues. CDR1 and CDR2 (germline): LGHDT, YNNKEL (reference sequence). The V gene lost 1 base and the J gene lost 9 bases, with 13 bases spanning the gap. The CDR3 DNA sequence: TGTGCCAGCAGCCAAGCCGGGACTCTTCCCACCATATATTTT. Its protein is CASSQAGTLPTIYF.

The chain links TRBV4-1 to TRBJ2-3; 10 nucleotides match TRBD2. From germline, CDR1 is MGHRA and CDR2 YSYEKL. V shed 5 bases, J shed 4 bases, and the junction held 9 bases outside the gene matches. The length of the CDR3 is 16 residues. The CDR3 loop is CASSSASGGASDTQYF. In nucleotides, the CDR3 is TGCGCCAGCAGCTCCGCCAGCGGGGGGGCTTCAGATACGCAGTATTTT.

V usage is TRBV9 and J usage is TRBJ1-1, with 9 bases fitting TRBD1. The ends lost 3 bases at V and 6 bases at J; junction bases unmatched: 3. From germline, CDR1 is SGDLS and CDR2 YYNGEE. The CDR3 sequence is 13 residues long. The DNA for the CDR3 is TGTGCCAGCAGCGCAGGACAGGGGTCTGAAGCTTTCTTT. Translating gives CASSAGQGSEAFF. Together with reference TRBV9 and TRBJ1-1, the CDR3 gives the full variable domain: DSGVTQTPKHLITATGQRVTLRCSPRSGDLSVYWYQQSLDQGLQFLIQYYNGEERAKGNILERFSAQQFPDLHSELNLSSLELGDSALYFCASSAGQGSEAFFGQGTRLTVV.

As DNA, the CDR3 is TGTGCCTGGAGTTTGGGGCCCGGAGATACGCAGTATTTT. Amino acid sequence: CAWSLGPGDTQYF. This rearrangement joins TRBV30 to TRBJ2-3; possibly TRBD1 for D (5 bases). Trimming shortened V by 2 bases and J by 5 bases, and 11 bases separated the two germline ends. This CDR3 contains 13 residues. Looked up from germline, CDR1 is GTSNPN and CDR2 is SVGIG (reference sequence).

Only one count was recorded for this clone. CDR3 DNA: TGTGCCAGCAGTATGACAGGGAACTATGGCTACACCTTC. This sequence encodes CASSMTGNYGYTF. The chain employs TRBV6-5 and TRBJ1-2; 7 nucleotides line up with TRBD1. The CDR3 has 13 residues. The germline V gene encodes CDR1 MNHEY and CDR2 SVGAGI. J lost 2 bases, V lost 5 bases, and 2 bases had no gene match.

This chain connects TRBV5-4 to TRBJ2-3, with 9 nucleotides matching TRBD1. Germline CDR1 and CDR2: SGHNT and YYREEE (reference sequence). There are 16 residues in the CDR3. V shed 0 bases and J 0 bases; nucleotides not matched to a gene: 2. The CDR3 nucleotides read TGTGCCAGCAGCTTGGGCGGACAGGGGAGCACAGATACGCAGTATTTT. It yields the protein CASSLGGQGSTDTQYF.

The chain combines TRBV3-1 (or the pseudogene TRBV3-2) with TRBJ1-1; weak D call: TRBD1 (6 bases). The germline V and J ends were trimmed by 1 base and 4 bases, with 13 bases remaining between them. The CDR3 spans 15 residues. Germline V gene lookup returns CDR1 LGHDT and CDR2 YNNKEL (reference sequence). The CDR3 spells CASSQVDTGFTEAFF. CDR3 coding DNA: TGTGCCAGCAGCCAAGTGGATACAGGGTTCACTGAAGCTTTCTTT.

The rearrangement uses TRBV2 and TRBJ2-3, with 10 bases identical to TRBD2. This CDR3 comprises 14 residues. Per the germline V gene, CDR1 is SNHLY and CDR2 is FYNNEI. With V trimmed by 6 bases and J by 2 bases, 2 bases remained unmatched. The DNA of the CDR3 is TGTGCCAGCAGGCTAGCGGGGGCCACAGATACGCAGTATTTT. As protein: CASRLAGATDTQYF.

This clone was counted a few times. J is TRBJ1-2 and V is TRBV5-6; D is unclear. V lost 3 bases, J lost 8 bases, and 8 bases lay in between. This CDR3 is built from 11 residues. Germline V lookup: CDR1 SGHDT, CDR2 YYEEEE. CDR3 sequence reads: CASSSREGYTF. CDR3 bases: TGTGCCAGCAGCTCCCGGGAGGGCTACACCTTC.

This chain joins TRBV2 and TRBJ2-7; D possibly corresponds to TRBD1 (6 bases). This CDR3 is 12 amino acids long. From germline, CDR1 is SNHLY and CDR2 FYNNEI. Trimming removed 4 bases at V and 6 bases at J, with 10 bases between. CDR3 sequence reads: CASSGSRGEQYF. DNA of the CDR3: TGTGCCAGCAGTGGGAGCAGGGGCGAGCAGTACTTC.

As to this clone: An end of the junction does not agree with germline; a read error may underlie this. For the CDR3, the DNA is TGTGCCAGCAAAGATAGGTTGGCAGGGGTTCTCTTC. Translation: CASKDRLAGVLF. The V gene is TRBV2, the J gene TRBJ2-1, with D maybe TRBD1 (6 bases). Germline assignment: CDR1 SNHLY and CDR2 FYNNEI. The CDR3 totals 12 residues.

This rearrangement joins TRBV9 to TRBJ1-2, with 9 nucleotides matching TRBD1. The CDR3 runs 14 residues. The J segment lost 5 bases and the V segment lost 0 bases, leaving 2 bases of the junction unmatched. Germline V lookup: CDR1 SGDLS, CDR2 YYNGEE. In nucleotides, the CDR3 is TGTGCCAGCAGCGTAGAAGACAGGGGGTATGGCTACACCTTC. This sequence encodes CASSVEDRGYGYTF.

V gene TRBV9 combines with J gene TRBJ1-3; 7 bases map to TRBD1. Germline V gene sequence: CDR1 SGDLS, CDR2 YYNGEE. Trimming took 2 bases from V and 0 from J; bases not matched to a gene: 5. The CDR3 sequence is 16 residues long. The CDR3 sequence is CASSVGTASSGNTIYF. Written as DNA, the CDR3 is TGTGCCAGCAGCGTCGGGACAGCATCCTCTGGAAACACCATATATTTT.

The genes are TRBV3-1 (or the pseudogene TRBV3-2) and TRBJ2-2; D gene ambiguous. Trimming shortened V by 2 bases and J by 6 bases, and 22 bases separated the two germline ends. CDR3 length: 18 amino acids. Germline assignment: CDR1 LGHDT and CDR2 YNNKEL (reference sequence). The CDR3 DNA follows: TGTGCCAGCAGCCAAAGAATCCCCGCTGCGTCAAGCGCCGGGGAGCTGTTTTTT. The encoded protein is CASSQRIPAASSAGELFF.

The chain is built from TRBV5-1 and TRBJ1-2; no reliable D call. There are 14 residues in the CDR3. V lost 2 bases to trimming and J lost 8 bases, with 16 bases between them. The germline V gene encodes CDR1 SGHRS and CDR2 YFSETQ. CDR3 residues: CASSFRAEGGGYTF. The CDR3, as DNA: TGCGCCAGCAGCTTTAGGGCGGAGGGAGGAGGCTACACCTTC.

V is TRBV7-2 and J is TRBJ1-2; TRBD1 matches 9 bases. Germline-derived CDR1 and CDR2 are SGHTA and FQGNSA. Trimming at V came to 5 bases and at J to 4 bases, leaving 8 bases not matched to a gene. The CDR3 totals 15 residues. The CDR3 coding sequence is TGTGCCAGCAGCGATACAGGGGGCGATCTCTATGGCTACACCTTC. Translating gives CASSDTGGDLYGYTF.

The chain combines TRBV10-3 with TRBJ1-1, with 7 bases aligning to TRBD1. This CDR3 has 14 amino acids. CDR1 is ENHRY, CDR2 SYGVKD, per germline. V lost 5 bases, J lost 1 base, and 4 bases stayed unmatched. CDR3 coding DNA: TGTGCCATCAGTTCAACAGGGGCGAACACTGAAGCTTTCTTT. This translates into CAISSTGANTEAFF.

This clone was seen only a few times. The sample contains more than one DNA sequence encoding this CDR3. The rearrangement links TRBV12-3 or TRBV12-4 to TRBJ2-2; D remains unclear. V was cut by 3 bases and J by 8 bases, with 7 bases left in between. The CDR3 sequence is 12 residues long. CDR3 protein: CASSFYPGELFF. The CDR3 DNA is TGTGCCAGCAGTTTCTATCCAGGGGAGCTGTTTTTT.